This entry lists 9 T cell receptor beta chains sequenced from one sample in a study of blood T cell repertoires in COVID-19. Sequenced by immunoSEQ multiplex PCR; TCRdb stores in-frame clones only, minus some. The table lists about 170,000 clones, roughly four fifths of them singletons. Input material: peripheral blood. The receptors shown here come from a woman of 80 years or more with acute or convalescent COVID-19.

The V call is TRBV6-5, the J call TRBJ1-5; TRBD1 matches 7 bases. The CDR3 loop spans 14 amino acids. The germline gives CDR1 MNHEY, CDR2 SVGAGI. Trimming cost V 6 bases and J 3 bases; bases outside gene matches: 5. The CDR3 nucleotides read TGTGCCAGCAGCCCGGGACAGATCAATCAGCCCCAGCATTTT. It codes for CASSPGQINQPQHF.

V usage is TRBV19 and J usage is TRBJ2-2, with TRBD2 matching 9 bases. V trimming: 2 bases; J trimming: 0 bases; junction bases outside the gene matches: 4. This CDR3 is 17 amino acids long. CDR1 and CDR2 from the germline V gene are LNHDA and SQIVND (reference sequence). CDR3 in DNA: TGTGCCAGTAGTATACCGGGACTAGCTACGAACACCGGGGAGCTGTTTTTT. Translation gives CASSIPGLATNTGELFF.

The genes are TRBV6-1 and TRBJ2-3; 11 nucleotides match TRBD2. The CDR3 has 18 residues. V lost 2 bases and J lost 5; bases outside the gene matches: 12. CDR1 is MNHNS and CDR2 is SASEGT in the germline V gene. The CDR3 DNA is TGTGCCAGCAGTGAATCACTACTAGCGGGAGTAGTCAGAGATACGCAGTATTTT. Translating gives CASSESLLAGVVRDTQYF.

The genes are TRBV7-9 and TRBJ2-6; 7 bases match TRBD2. Germline V gives CDR1 SEHNR, CDR2 FQNEAQ (reference sequence). J was trimmed by 2 bases and V by 7 bases; bases with no gene match: 14. The CDR3 extends over 18 amino acids. The CDR3 nucleotides read TGTGCCAGCATCCCTTTAATGGCGGGAGTAACTGGGGCCAACGTCCTGACTTTC. It translates to CASIPLMAGVTGANVLTF.

To note about this clone: This same CDR3 is encoded by further DNA sequences in the sample. The V call is TRBV6-1, the J call TRBJ2-2; tentatively, D is TRBD1 (6 bases). From germline, CDR1 is MNHNS and CDR2 SASEGT. This CDR3 spans 14 amino acids. V lost 3 bases and J lost 6, with 11 bases in between. Here the CDR3 reads CASSDGRGPGELFF. For the CDR3, the DNA is TGTGCCAGCAGTGATGGCAGGGGCCCCGGGGAGCTGTTTTTT.

V usage is TRBV12-3 or TRBV12-4 and J usage is TRBJ1-2; no definite D call. Trimming removed 4 bases at V and 5 bases at J, with 11 bases between. This CDR3 comprises 13 residues. This chain's CDR3 is CASSSLGKYGYTF. The CDR3 region has the DNA TGTGCCAGCAGTTCACTAGGAAAGTATGGCTACACCTTC.

This clone was observed a single time. V usage is TRBV12-3 or TRBV12-4 and J usage is TRBJ2-1; D perhaps matches TRBD1 (6 bases). The CDR3 runs to 13 residues. V was clipped by 5 bases and J by 7 bases, with 12 bases between them. CDR3 residues: CASSGQGYNEQFF. DNA for the CDR3: TGTGCCAGCAGTGGCCAGGGGTATAATGAGCAGTTCTTC.

The V and J genes are TRBV11-2 and TRBJ2-2; TRBD2 might be the D (6 bases). This CDR3 contains 12 residues. V lost 5 bases to trimming and J lost 10 bases, with 11 bases between them. Germline V gene lookup returns CDR1 SGHAT and CDR2 FQNNGV. Written as DNA, the CDR3 is TGTGCCAGCAGCCGCGGGGCCCCGGAGCTGTTTTTT. Its protein is CASSRGAPELFF.

The chain carries TRBV19 and TRBJ1-5, with a weak D call TRBD1 (6 bases). Germline CDR1 is LNHDA and CDR2 is SQIVND (reference sequence). The CDR3 spans 18 residues. The V end was cut by 5 bases, the J end by 4 bases, with 24 bases between. CDR3 in amino acids: CASSAPQGAFRLNQPQHF. CDR3 nucleotide sequence: TGTGCCAGTAGTGCGCCACAGGGAGCTTTTAGGCTTAATCAGCCCCAGCATTTT.